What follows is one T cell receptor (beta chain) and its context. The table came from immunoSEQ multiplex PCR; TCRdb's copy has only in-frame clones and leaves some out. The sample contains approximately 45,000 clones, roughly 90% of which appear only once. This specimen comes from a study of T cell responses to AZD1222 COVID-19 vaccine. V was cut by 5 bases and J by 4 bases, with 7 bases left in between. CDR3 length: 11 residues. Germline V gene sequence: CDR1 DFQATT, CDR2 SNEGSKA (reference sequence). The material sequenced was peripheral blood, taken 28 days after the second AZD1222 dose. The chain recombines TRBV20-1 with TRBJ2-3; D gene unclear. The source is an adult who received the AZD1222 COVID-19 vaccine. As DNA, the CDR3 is TGCAGTGCTCGAGGATCAGATACGCAGTATTTT. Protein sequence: CSARGSDTQYF.